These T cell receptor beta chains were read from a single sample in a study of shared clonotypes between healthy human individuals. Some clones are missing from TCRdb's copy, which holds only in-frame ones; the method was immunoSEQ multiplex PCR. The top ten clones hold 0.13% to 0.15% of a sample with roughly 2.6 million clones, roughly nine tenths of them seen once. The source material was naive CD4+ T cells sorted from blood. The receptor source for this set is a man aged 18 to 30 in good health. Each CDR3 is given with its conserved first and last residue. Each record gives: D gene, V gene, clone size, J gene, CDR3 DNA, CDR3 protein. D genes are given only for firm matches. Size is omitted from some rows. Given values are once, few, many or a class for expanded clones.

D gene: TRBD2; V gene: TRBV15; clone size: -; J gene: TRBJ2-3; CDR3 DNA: TGTGCCACCAGCAGAGCTCGCGGGGGGGGAAGCACAGATACGCAGTATTTT; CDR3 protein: CATSRARGGGSTDTQYF
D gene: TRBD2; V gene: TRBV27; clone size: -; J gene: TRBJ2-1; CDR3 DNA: TGTGCCAGCAGTTACCATCGGCTAGCGGATGACAATGAGCAGTTCTTC; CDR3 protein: CASSYHRLADDNEQFF
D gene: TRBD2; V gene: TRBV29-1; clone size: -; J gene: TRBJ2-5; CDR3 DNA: TGCAGCGTGGCCACTAGCGGTGAGACCCAGTACTTC; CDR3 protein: CSVATSGETQYF
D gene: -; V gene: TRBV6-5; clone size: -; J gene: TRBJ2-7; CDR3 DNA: TGTGCCAGCAGAGGGGAAAGTTGGGGCGAGCAGTACTTC; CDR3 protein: CASRGESWGEQYF
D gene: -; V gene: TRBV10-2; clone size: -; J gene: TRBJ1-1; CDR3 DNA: TGCGCCAGCAGTGACGGTCAGGGGCGCAGGGGAGCTTTCTTT; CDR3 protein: CASSDGQGRRGAFF
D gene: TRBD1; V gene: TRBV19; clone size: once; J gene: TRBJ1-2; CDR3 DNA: TGTGCCAGTAATCCAAAGACAGGGGTATATGGCTACACCTTC; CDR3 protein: CASNPKTGVYGYTF
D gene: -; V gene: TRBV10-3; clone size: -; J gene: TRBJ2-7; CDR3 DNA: TGTGCCATCAGTACAGGAGTCTACGAGCAGTACTTC; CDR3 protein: CAISTGVYEQYF
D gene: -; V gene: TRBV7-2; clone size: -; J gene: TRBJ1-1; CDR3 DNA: TGTGCCAGCAGCCCACGTATGAACACTGAAGCTTTCTTT; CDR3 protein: CASSPRMNTEAFF
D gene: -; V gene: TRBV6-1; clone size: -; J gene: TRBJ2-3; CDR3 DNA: TGTGCCAGCAGCGAGCGGTGGAGCACAGATACGCAGTATTTT; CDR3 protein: CASSERWSTDTQYF
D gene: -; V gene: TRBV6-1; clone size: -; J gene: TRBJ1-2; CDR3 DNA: TGTGCCAGCAGTGAAGGGGACCTTAACTATGGCTACACCTTC; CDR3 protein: CASSEGDLNYGYTF
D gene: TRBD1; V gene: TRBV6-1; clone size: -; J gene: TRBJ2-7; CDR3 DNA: TGTGCCAGCAGCCTACAGGGGGCCTACGAGCAGTACTTC; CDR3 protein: CASSLQGAYEQYF
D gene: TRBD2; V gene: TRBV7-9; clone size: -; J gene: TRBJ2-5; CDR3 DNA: TGTGCCAGCAGCCTCATTTGGGGGGAGGGAGAGACCCAGTACTTC; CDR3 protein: CASSLIWGEGETQYF
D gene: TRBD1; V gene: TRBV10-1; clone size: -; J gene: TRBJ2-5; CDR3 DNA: TGCGCCAGCAGTGAGGGACAGGGAGGAATAGAGACCCAGTACTTC; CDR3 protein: CASSEGQGGIETQYF
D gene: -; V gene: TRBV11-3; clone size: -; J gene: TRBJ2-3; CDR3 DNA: TGTGCCAGCAGCTTAGGTTGGGGGGCAGGGCCAGCAGATACGCAGTATTTT; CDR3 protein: CASSLGWGAGPADTQYF
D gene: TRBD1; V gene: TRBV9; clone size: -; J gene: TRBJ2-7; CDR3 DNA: TGTGCCAGCAGCCCATCGGACAGGGGAAGCTACGAGCAGTACTTC; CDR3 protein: CASSPSDRGSYEQYF
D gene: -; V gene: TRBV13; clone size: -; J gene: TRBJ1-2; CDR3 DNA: TGTGCCAGCAGCTTATCCCCTACACGACTAACCCCCTTC; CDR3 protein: CASSLSPTRLTPF
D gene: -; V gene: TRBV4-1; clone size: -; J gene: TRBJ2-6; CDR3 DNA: TGCGCCAGCAGAGCCGATGCTGGGGCCAACGTCCTGACTTTC; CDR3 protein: CASRADAGANVLTF
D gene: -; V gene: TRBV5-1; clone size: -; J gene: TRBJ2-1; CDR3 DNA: TGCGCCAGCAGCTTGGCCATGGGGGGTCAAAGGGTTGAGGAGCAGTTCTTC; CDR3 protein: CASSLAMGGQRVEEQFF
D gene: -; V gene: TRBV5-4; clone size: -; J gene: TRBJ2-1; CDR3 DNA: TGTGCCACCCAGCGGGCAAGCTCCTACAATGAGCAGTTCTTC; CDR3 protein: CATQRASSYNEQFF
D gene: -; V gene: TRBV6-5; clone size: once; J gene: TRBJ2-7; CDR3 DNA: TGTGCCAGCAGCTCCACCCTAGGTGAGCAGTACTTC; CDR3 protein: CASSSTLGEQYF
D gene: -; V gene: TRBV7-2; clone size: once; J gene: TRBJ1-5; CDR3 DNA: TGTGCCAGCAGCTTAGAAGGGAGTCGCAATCAGCCCCAGCATTTT; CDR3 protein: CASSLEGSRNQPQHF
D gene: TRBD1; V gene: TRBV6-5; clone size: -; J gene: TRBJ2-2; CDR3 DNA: TGTGCCAGCAGACAGGGGAAAGGGGACACCGGGGAGCTGTTTTTT; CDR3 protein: CASRQGKGDTGELFF
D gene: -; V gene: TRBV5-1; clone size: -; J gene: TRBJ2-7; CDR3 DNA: TGCGCCAGCATGCCCTCAGCTGGCGAGCAGTACTTC; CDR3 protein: CASMPSAGEQYF
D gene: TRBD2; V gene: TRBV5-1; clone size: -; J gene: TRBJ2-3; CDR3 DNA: TGCGCCAGCAGCTTGTGGGCTAGCGGGAGTGGCACAGATACGCAGTATTTT; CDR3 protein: CASSLWASGSGTDTQYF
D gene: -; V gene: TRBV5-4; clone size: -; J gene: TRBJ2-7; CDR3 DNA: TGTGCCAGCAGCCCCGGACTGTCCTACGAGCAGTACTTC; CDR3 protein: CASSPGLSYEQYF
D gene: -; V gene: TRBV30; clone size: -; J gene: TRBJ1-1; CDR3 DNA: TGTGCCGCCACAGGGACGGCTGAAGCTTTCTTT; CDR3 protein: CAATGTAEAFF
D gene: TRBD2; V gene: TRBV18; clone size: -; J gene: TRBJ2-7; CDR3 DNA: TGTGCCAGCTCACAGACTAGCGGGAGGGCCTACGAGCAGTACTTC; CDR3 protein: CASSQTSGRAYEQYF
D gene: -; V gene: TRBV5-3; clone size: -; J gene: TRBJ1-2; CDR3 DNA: TGTGCCAGAAGCAGGGGCAGGACCTCCTATGGCTACACCTTC; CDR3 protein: CARSRGRTSYGYTF
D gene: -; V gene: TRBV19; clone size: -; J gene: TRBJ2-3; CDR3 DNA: TGTGCCAGTAGTATAGGTTGGCAGGGGCACCCAGATACGCAGTATTTT; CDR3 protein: CASSIGWQGHPDTQYF
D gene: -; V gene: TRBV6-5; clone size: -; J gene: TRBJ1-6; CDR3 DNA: TGTGCCAGCAGTTACGCGACCGGGGTCGGTTCACCCCTCCACTTT; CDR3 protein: CASSYATGVGSPLHF
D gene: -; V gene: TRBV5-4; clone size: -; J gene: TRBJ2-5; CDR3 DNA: TGTGCCAGCAGCTTGTACCACCAAGAGACCCAGTACTTC; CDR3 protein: CASSLYHQETQYF
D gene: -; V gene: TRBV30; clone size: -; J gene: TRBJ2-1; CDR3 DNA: TGTGCCTGGAGTGTGGGCGGGGGCTTGAATGAGCAGTTCTTC; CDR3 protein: CAWSVGGGLNEQFF
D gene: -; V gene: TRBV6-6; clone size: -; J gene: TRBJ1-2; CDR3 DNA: TGTGCCAGCAGTAGCCCGGGACGCGGGGGGGGCTACACCTTC; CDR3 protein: CASSSPGRGGGYTF